This T cell receptor (beta chain) was identified in a study of blood T cell repertoires in COVID-19. Whole-study context: The analysed material was cDNA or gDNA that came from T cells, B-cell-depleted T cells, or PBMCs.

The assay was immunoSEQ multiplex PCR, and TCRdb's table has in-frame clones only and misses some. The sample holds over 200,000 clones, under 90% seen once. Participant ages covered about 18 to 89 years across about 25 US areas. Each participant's cohort was designated according to participant-reported clinical history. CDR1 is LGHDT and CDR2 is YNNKEL in the germline V gene (reference sequence). The CDR3 has 15 amino acids. With 4 bases removed from V and 3 bases from J, the gap between germline ends came to 16 bases. This clone was counted a few times. Sequences were obtained from PBMCs or T cells enriched from blood (not recorded which). The V call is TRBV3-1 (or the pseudogene TRBV3-2), the J call TRBJ2-7; no reliable D call. The receptor comes from a man aged 60 to 69 who had recovered from COVID-19. CDR3 DNA sequence: TGTGCCAGCAGCCTCGTCAGGCCCCCCATCTACGAGCAGTACTTC. Translated, it gives CASSLVRPPIYEQYF.